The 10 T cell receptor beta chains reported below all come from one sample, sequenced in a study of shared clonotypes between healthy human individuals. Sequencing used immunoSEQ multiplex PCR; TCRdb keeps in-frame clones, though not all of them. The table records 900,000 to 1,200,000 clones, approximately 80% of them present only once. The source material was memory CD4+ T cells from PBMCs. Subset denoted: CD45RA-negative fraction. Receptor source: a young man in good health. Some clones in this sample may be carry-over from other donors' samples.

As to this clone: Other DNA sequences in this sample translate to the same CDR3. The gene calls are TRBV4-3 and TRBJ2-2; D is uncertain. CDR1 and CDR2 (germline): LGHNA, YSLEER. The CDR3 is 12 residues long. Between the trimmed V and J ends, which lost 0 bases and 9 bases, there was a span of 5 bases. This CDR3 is CASSQDGRELFF. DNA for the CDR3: TGCGCCAGCAGCCAAGATGGCAGGGAGCTGTTTTTT.

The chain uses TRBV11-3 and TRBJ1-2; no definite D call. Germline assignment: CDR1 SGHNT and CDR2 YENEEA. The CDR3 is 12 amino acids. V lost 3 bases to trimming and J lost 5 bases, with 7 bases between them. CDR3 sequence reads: CASSFGNYGYTF. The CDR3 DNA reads TGTGCCAGCAGCTTTGGGAATTATGGCTACACCTTC.

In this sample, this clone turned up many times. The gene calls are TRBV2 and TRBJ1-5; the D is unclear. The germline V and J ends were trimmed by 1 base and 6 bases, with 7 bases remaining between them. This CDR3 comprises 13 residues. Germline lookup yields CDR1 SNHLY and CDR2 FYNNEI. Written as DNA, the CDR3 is TGTGCCAGCAGTGAAGAGGGTATTCAGCCCCAGCATTTT. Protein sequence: CASSEEGIQPQHF.

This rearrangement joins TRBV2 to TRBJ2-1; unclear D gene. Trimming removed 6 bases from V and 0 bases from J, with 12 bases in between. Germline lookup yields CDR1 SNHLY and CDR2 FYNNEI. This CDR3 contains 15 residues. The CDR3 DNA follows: TGTGCCAGCAGCGACTCCCGGGCCTCCTACAATGAGCAGTTCTTC. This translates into CASSDSRASYNEQFF.

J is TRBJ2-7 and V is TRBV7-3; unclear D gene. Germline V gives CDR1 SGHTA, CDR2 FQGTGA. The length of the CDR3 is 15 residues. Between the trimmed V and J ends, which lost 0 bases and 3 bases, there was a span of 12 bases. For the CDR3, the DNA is TGTGCCAGCAGCTTAACTCCCCTCGCAAACTACGAGCAGTACTTC. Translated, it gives CASSLTPLANYEQYF.

CDR3 protein: CGTSFYNEQFF. Written as DNA, the CDR3 is TGTGGGACTAGCTTCTACAATGAGCAGTTCTTC. This chain joins TRBV6-1 and TRBJ2-1, with TRBD2 matching 8 bases. Germline V gene data show CDR1 as MNHNS and CDR2 as SASEGT. The CDR3 is 11 residues long.

The DNA of the CDR3 is TGTGCCAGCAGTAGACTAGCGGATCCGACCCAGTACTTC. Its protein is CASSRLADPTQYF. V and J are TRBV25-1 and TRBJ2-5; 9 bases map to TRBD2. The CDR3 sequence is 13 residues long. Trimming cost V 5 bases and J 7 bases; bases outside gene matches: 5. Germline-derived CDR1 and CDR2 are MGHDK and SYGVNS. Combining the CDR3 with reference TRBV25-1 and TRBJ2-5 gives the whole variable domain EADIYQTPRYLVIGTGKKITLECSQTMGHDKMYWYQQDPGMELHLIHYSYGVNSTEKGDLSSESTVSRIRTEHFPLTLESARPSHTSQYLCASSRLADPTQYFGPGTRLLVL.

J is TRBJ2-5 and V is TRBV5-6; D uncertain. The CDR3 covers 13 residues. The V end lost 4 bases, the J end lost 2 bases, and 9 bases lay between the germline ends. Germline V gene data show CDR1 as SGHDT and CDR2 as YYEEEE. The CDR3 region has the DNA TGTGCCAGCAGCCCCGGGCTTCAAGAGACCCAGTACTTC. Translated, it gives CASSPGLQETQYF.

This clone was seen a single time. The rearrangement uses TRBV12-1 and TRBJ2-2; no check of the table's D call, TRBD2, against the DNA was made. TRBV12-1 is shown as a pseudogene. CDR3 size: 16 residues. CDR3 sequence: CASILIAELNTGELFF. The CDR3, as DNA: TGTGCCAGCATCCTAATAGCGGAGCTGAACACCGGGGAGCTGTTTTTT.

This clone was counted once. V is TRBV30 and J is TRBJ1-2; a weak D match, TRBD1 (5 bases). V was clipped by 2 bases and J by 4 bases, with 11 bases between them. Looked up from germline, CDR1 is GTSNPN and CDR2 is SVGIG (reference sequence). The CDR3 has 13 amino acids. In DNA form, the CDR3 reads TGTGCCTGGAGTCCGGGACGGTTCTATGGCTACACCTTC. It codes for CAWSPGRFYGYTF.